This TCR beta chain is from a study of blood T cell repertoires in COVID-19. On the study more broadly: T cells, B-cell-depleted T cells, or PBMCs provided the cDNA or gDNA that served as material.

The participants were between about 18 and 90 years old and came from under 25 US areas. Cohort assignment relied on participant-reported clinical history. V lost 3 bases and J lost 2, with 10 bases in between. The germline CDR1 and CDR2 sequences are KGHSH and LQKENI. The CDR3 runs to 14 residues. Sequencing used immunoSEQ multiplex PCR; TCRdb keeps in-frame clones, though not all of them. Among approximately 380,000 clones listed, about 89% were seen once. This chain connects TRBV18 to TRBJ2-5; the D is unclear. This clonotype was obtained from a woman aged 40 to 49 who had been exposed to COVID-19. Sequenced: PBMCs or T cells enriched from blood (not recorded which). CDR3 DNA sequence: TGTGCCAGCTCACCCTCATCAGTTCAAGAGACCCAGTACTTC. Translated: CASSPSSVQETQYF.